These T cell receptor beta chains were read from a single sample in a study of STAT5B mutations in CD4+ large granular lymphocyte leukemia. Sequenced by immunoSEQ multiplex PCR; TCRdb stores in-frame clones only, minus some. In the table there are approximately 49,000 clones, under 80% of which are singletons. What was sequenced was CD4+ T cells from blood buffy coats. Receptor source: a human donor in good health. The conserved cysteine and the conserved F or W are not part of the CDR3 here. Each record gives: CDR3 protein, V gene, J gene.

CDR3: ASQRGAQETQY; V: TRBV7-9; J: TRBJ2-5
CDR3: ASSPGLLPNSPLH; V: TRBV5-8; J: TRBJ1-6
CDR3: AWGGSGTEAF; V: TRBV30; J: TRBJ1-1
CDR3: ASSIGGATDTQY; V: TRBV19; J: TRBJ2-3
CDR3: ASSEGTEAKNIQY; V: TRBV2; J: TRBJ2-4
CDR3: ASKKGGRGHQDNYGYT; V: TRBV7-9; J: TRBJ1-2
CDR3: ASSEARVWQLYGYT; V: TRBV6-1; J: TRBJ1-2
CDR3: ASSKQRSGTAKGQPQH; V: TRBV21-1; J: TRBJ1-5
CDR3: ASSYRTGLNTEAF; V: TRBV5-6; J: TRBJ1-1
CDR3: ASSLSPGETQY; V: TRBV7-9; J: TRBJ2-5
CDR3: ASDPSQGTDTQY; V: TRBV6-1; J: TRBJ2-3
CDR3: ASSKEGQGGPLTIY; V: TRBV6-6; J: TRBJ1-3
CDR3: ASSLEGATETQY; V: TRBV5-1; J: TRBJ2-5
CDR3: ASSLGQGTYEQY; V: TRBV11-2; J: TRBJ2-7
CDR3: SVADTGELF; V: TRBV29-1; J: TRBJ2-2
CDR3: ASSLFQGNTEAF; V: TRBV7-2; J: TRBJ1-1
CDR3: AISAHQGGHYGYT; V: TRBV10-3; J: TRBJ1-2
CDR3: ASSGGLAGTDTQY; V: TRBV6-1; J: TRBJ2-3